This T cell receptor beta chain is drawn from a study of identical twins. Whole-study findings and limits: Monozygotic twins shared more out-of-frame TCR alpha than recombination models predicted. Abundant cord blood beta clonotypes carried fewer insertions; memory repertoires showed none.

The donor group consisted entirely of healthy Caucasians. This clonotype was counted ten times or more. Its specificity is unknown. Trimming removed 5 bases at V and 8 bases at J, with 10 bases between. CDR1 and CDR2 (germline): MGHRA, YSYEKL. The CDR3 runs to 12 residues. Through template switching, a universal primer site was introduced, and the cDNA contained unique molecular identifiers. Each CDR3 protein gets one entry after TCRdb re-called the 5' RACE reads with MiXCR. This sample has about 700,000 distinct CDR3 sequences, with roughly 6.2% found just once. The chain uses TRBV4-1 and TRBJ2-1; D gene uncertain. The sequence derives from a man aged 18 to 29 in good health. The specimen was naive T cells sorted from blood. CDR3 bases: TGCGCCAGCAGCGAAAGCTTCGATGAGCAGTTCTTC. Translation gives CASSESFDEQFF.